The clone carrying this TCR beta chain was counted only a few times. These data originate in a study of blood T cell repertoires in COVID-19. On the study more broadly: From the United States, Italy and Spain came samples of acute and convalescent COVID-19. Sample material is recorded as cDNA or gDNA derived from T cells, B-cell-depleted T cells, or PBMCs.

The age range of participants was about 18 to 95 years, with residence in more than 20 US areas. Participant-reported clinical history was the basis for cohort assignment. V lost 0 bases, J lost 2 bases, and 8 bases stayed unmatched. Per the germline V gene, CDR1 is SGDLS and CDR2 is YYNGEE. The length of the CDR3 is 16 residues. Here immunoSEQ multiplex PCR was the method, and the copy in TCRdb shows in-frame clones only, minus some. The sample has 140,000 to 150,000 clones, around nine tenths seen once. The sample taken for sequencing was PBMCs or T cells enriched from blood (not recorded which). The sequence came from a woman in her thirties with acute COVID-19. The chain carries TRBV9 and TRBJ2-7, with 7 bases lining up with TRBD2. CDR3 amino acids: CASSVAGREFAYEQYF. In nucleotides, the CDR3 is TGTGCCAGCAGCGTAGCTGGGCGGGAGTTTGCCTACGAGCAGTACTTC.